The 24 T cell receptor beta chains listed next were all sequenced from one sample in a study of shared clonotypes between healthy human individuals. Sequencing was performed with immunoSEQ multiplex PCR; in TCRdb, only in-frame clones are kept and a portion is missing. The table has under 1,100,000 clones, around 76% seen once. The sample comprised memory CD4+ T cells sorted from blood. Subset defined: CD45RA-negative fraction. Receptors were obtained from a man aged 18 to 29 in good health.

CDR3 sequence (DNA): TGCGCCAGCAGCTTGGCCGTAGGAAATACCTACGAGCAGTACTTC. The encoded protein is CASSLAVGNTYEQYF. The chain couples TRBV5-1 to TRBJ2-7; D is ambiguous. V lost 0 bases and J lost 2, with 12 bases in between. The CDR3 spans 15 residues. Germline V gives CDR1 SGHRS, CDR2 YFSETQ. Combining the CDR3 with reference TRBV5-1 and TRBJ2-7 gives the whole variable domain KAGVTQTPRYLIKTRGQQVTLSCSPISGHRSVSWYQQTPGQGLQFLFEYFSETQRNKGNFPGRFSGRQFSNSRSEMNVSTLELGDSALYLCASSLAVGNTYEQYFGPGTRLTVT.

V usage is TRBV5-1 and J usage is TRBJ2-1; the match to TRBD2 covers 13 bases. The CDR3 is made up of 13 amino acids. After removal of 1 base from V and 13 bases from J, the junction contained 2 bases not matched to a gene. Per germline, CDR1 SGHRS and CDR2 YFSETQ. CDR3 in amino acids: CASSLTSGRVQFF. The DNA of the CDR3 is TGCGCCAGCAGCTTGACTAGCGGGAGGGTACAGTTCTTC.

This sequence joins TRBV6-5 and TRBJ1-4, with D possibly TRBD1 on 6 matching bases. Germline CDR1 MNHEY, CDR2 SVGAGI. V was pared by 1 base and J by 3 bases, with 9 bases between. This CDR3 contains 15 residues. CDR3 sequence: CASSYLQGANEKLFF. The CDR3, as DNA: TGTGCCAGCAGTTACTTACAGGGTGCTAATGAAAAACTGTTTTTT.

This clone was found a few times. This chain joins TRBV5-6 and TRBJ2-3; a possible D gene is TRBD1 (6 bases). Germline V gene data show CDR1 as SGHDT and CDR2 as YYEEEE. Trimming cost V 4 bases and J 4 bases, with 13 bases left between them. This CDR3 is built from 14 residues. CDR3 loop: CASSHQQGPDTQYF. DNA of the CDR3: TGTGCCAGCAGCCATCAACAGGGCCCAGATACGCAGTATTTT.

V is TRBV30 and J is TRBJ2-1, with 7 bases aligning to TRBD2. The V gene end was trimmed by 4 bases and the J gene end by 3 bases; junction bases not matched to a gene: 3. This CDR3 is 13 amino acids long. Germline CDR1 and CDR2: GTSNPN and SVGIG (reference sequence). CDR3 nucleotides: TGTGCCTGGACCGGCGGGGGCTACAATGAGCAGTTCTTC. It translates to CAWTGGGYNEQFF. The whole variable domain, filled in from reference TRBV30 and TRBJ2-1, reads SQTIHQWPATLVQPVGSPLSLECTVEGTSNPNLYWYRQAAGRGLQLLFYSVGIGQISSEVPQNLSASRPQDRQFILSSKKLLLSDSGFYLCAWTGGGYNEQFFGPGTRLTVL.

J is TRBJ2-1 and V is TRBV7-9; 7 bases align to TRBD1. V trimming: 5 bases; J trimming: 7 bases; junction bases outside the gene matches: 11. From germline, CDR1 is SEHNR and CDR2 FQNEAQ (reference sequence). The CDR3 totals 15 residues. The CDR3 DNA reads TGTGCCAGCAGCCCGCCAGGGGGTTTGGGGAATGAGCAGTTCTTC. Translated, it gives CASSPPGGLGNEQFF.

The chain carries TRBV2 and TRBJ2-5; no reliable D call. The CDR3 extends over 15 amino acids. V was pared by 2 bases and J by 4 bases, with 14 bases between. Germline CDR1 reads SNHLY; CDR2 reads FYNNEI. The CDR3 region is CASSESRISAETQYF. In DNA, the CDR3 is TGTGCCAGCAGTGAATCCCGGATTTCGGCAGAGACCCAGTACTTC. Full variable domain (remainder filled in from reference TRBV2 and TRBJ2-5): EPEVTQTPSHQVTQMGQEVILRCVPISNHLYFYWYRQILGQKVEFLVSFYNNEISEKSEIFDDQFSVERPDGSNFTLKIRSTKLEDSAMYFCASSESRISAETQYFGPGTRLLVL.

V and J are TRBV15 and TRBJ1-3; D perhaps matches TRBD1 (5 bases). The germline V gene has CDR1 LNHNV and CDR2 YYDKDF (reference sequence). The CDR3 extends over 17 amino acids. V was shortened by 0 bases and J by 4 bases, with 16 bases between the two germline ends. As DNA, the CDR3 is TGTGCCACCAGCAGAGATCTTAGGGGTTTATCGGGAAACACCATATATTTT. Amino acids: CATSRDLRGLSGNTIYF.

This rearrangement joins TRBV5-6 to TRBJ2-3; D not resolved. CDR1 is SGHDT, CDR2 YYEEEE, per germline. V lost 1 base to trimming and J lost 5 bases, with 8 bases between them. The CDR3 covers 13 residues. This CDR3 is CASSLLSQDTQYF. The CDR3 DNA reads TGTGCCAGCAGCTTGCTGTCGCAAGATACGCAGTATTTT.

The chain couples TRBV7-6 to TRBJ2-6; 9 bases agree with TRBD1. V dropped 5 bases and J dropped 0; count of bases not matched to a gene: 5. From germline, CDR1 is SGHVS and CDR2 FNYEAQ. The CDR3 is made up of 17 amino acids. Here the CDR3 DNA reads TGTGCCAGCAGCCCGGGACAGGGTTACTCTGGGGCCAACGTCCTGACTTTC. Translation: CASSPGQGYSGANVLTF.

As regards this clone: This same CDR3 is encoded by further DNA sequences in the sample. The chain uses TRBV7-2 and TRBJ2-1, with TRBD2 identical over 7 bases. Germline lookup yields CDR1 SGHTA and CDR2 FQGNSA. Trimming removed 0 bases from V and 4 bases from J; junction bases left unmatched: 3. The CDR3 sequence is 15 residues long. In nucleotides, the CDR3 is TGTGCCAGCAGCTTAGCTCGCGGGGGTTACAATGAGCAGTTCTTC. Encoded protein: CASSLARGGYNEQFF.

This chain uses TRBV7-3 with TRBJ2-1, with TRBD2 matching over 8 bases. The CDR3 spans 16 residues. V trimming: 5 bases; J trimming: 1 base; junction bases outside the gene matches: 7. Germline assignment: CDR1 SGHTA and CDR2 FQGTGA. CDR3 protein: CASSPGGLVSYNEQFF. The CDR3 region has the DNA TGTGCCAGCAGCCCGGGGGGACTAGTATCCTACAATGAGCAGTTCTTC.

The V call is TRBV7-2, the J call TRBJ2-7; D is ambiguous. CDR1 and CDR2 from the germline V gene are SGHTA and FQGNSA. Trimming shortened V by 5 bases and J by 3 bases, and 11 bases separated the two germline ends. CDR3 length: 13 residues. The CDR3 coding sequence is TGTGCCAGCAGCGGCGGCTGGGGCTACGAGCAGTACTTC. Its protein is CASSGGWGYEQYF.

The rearrangement links TRBV25-1 to TRBJ1-2; D is unclear. CDR3 length: 14 residues. V lost 3 bases, J lost 7 bases, and 15 bases lay in between. Germline V gene data show CDR1 as MGHDK and CDR2 as SYGVNS. CDR3 DNA: TGTGCCAGCAGTGAGCCGGGGATGTCCGGTGGCTACACCTTC. Its translation: CASSEPGMSGGYTF.

Only one count was recorded for this clone. The chain uses TRBV7-3 and TRBJ2-3; 10 bases map to TRBD1. CDR3 size: 16 residues. From germline, CDR1 is SGHTA and CDR2 FQGTGA. V lost 2 bases and J lost 5; bases outside the gene matches: 7. Written as DNA, the CDR3 is TGTGCCAGCAGCTTATGGGGGACAGGGGAGGGAGATACGCAGTATTTT. It is translated as CASSLWGTGEGDTQYF.

This clone has just one count. V usage is TRBV2 and J usage is TRBJ2-5; D unclear. This CDR3 spans 12 amino acids. Germline values: CDR1 SNHLY, CDR2 FYNNEI. V dropped 8 bases and J dropped 2 bases, with 9 bases sitting between them. For the CDR3, the DNA is TGTGCCAGCGCCGGGCGGCAAGAGACCCAGTACTTC. It specifies CASAGRQETQYF.

This clone was seen only a few times. The gene calls are TRBV10-3 and TRBJ1-4; the D gene is possibly TRBD1 (5 bases). V was shortened by 3 bases and J by 8 bases, with 13 bases between the two germline ends. The CDR3 is made up of 14 amino acids. CDR1 is ENHRY and CDR2 is SYGVKD in the germline V gene. CDR3 protein: CAISDPDRGEKLFF. The CDR3 region has the DNA TGTGCCATCAGTGACCCTGACCGGGGGGAAAAACTGTTTTTT.

The chain links TRBV5-6 to TRBJ1-5; D may be TRBD1 (5 bases). This CDR3 region has 14 residues. The germline gives CDR1 SGHDT, CDR2 YYEEEE. The V gene lost 0 bases and the J gene lost 4 bases, with 8 bases spanning the gap. The CDR3 nucleotides are TGTGCCAGCAGCTTGGGACAGCCGAATCAGCCCCAGCATTTT. Translating it yields CASSLGQPNQPQHF.

V and J are TRBV28 and TRBJ1-1; tentative D call: TRBD1 (6 bases). CDR3 length: 18 amino acids. Germline values: CDR1 MDHEN, CDR2 SYDVKM. V was pared by 5 bases and J by 1 base, with 23 bases between. The CDR3 reads CASSPRRGGEVWNTEAFF. DNA for the CDR3: TGTGCCAGCAGTCCCCGAAGGGGGGGGGAGGTTTGGAACACTGAAGCTTTCTTT.

The chain links TRBV9 to TRBJ2-3, with 8 nucleotides matching TRBD2. The V and J ends lost 0 bases and 4 bases, in that order; junction bases with no gene match: 1. The CDR3 is 14 residues long. CDR1 SGDLS and CDR2 YYNGEE come from the germline V gene. CDR3 DNA sequence: TGTGCCAGCAGCGTAGCAGCGGGAGCAGATACGCAGTATTTT. As protein: CASSVAAGADTQYF.

V and J are TRBV19 and TRBJ1-6, with 7 bases aligning to TRBD1. The J segment lost 4 bases and the V segment lost 5 bases, leaving 5 bases of the junction unmatched. Germline-derived CDR1 and CDR2 are LNHDA and SQIVND (reference sequence). The CDR3 has 15 amino acids. The CDR3 sequence: CASSEPGQYNSPLHF. The CDR3 nucleotides read TGTGCCAGTAGTGAACCGGGACAGTATAATTCACCCCTCCACTTT.

This chain uses TRBV6-6 with TRBJ1-5; 7 bases are a match to TRBD1. After removal of 5 bases from V and 0 bases from J, the junction contained 4 bases not matched to a gene. The CDR3 extends over 15 amino acids. Germline-derived CDR1 and CDR2 are MNHNY and SVGAGI (reference sequence). The CDR3 nucleotides read TGTGCCAGCAGTAAGGGACAGTCTAGCAATCAGCCCCAGCATTTT. Translated, it gives CASSKGQSSNQPQHF.

V gene TRBV11-3 combines with J gene TRBJ2-7; a possible D gene is TRBD1 (5 bases). The CDR3 extends over 15 amino acids. Germline V gives CDR1 SGHNT, CDR2 YENEEA. The germline V and J ends were trimmed by 1 base and 5 bases, with 15 bases remaining between them. The CDR3 region is CASSLASGKGHEQYF. DNA for the CDR3: TGTGCCAGCAGCTTAGCCTCAGGGAAGGGCCACGAGCAGTACTTC.

This clone is medium-sized within its sample. Other DNA sequences within the sample encode an identical CDR3. The V gene is TRBV5-1, the J gene TRBJ2-2, with 8 bases aligning to TRBD2. With V trimmed by 2 bases and J by 6 bases, 6 bases remained unmatched. CDR3 length: 15 amino acids. Looked up from germline, CDR1 is SGHRS and CDR2 is YFSETQ. CDR3 nucleotide sequence: TGCGCCAGCAGCTTTGGAGCGGGAGTAGCCGGGGAGCTGTTTTTT. Translating gives CASSFGAGVAGELFF.